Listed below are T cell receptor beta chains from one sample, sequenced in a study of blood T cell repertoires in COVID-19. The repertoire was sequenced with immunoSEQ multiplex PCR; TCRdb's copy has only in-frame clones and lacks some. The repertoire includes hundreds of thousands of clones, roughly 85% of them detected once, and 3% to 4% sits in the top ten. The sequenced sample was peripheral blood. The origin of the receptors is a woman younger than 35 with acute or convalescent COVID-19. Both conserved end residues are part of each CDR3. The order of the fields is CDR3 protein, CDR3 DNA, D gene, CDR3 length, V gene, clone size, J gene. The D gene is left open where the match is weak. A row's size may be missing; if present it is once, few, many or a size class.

CASSRAWDSSYEQYF | TGTGCCAGCAGCCGGGCCTGGGACAGCTCCTACGAGCAGTACTTC | TRBD1 | 15 | TRBV4-2 | once | TRBJ2-7
CAGDIYNEQFF | TGTGCGGGGGACATTTACAATGAGCAGTTCTTC | NA | 11 | TRBV30 | NA | TRBJ2-1
CASSSEGAVNTEAFF | TGTGCCAGCAGCTCTGAGGGGGCCGTGAACACTGAAGCTTTCTTT | TRBD1 | 15 | TRBV7-3 | once | TRBJ1-1
CASSQDRGTDTQYF | TGTGCCAGCAGCCAAGATAGAGGAACAGATACGCAGTATTTT | NA | 14 | TRBV3-1/TRBV3-2 | once | TRBJ2-3
CASSLTSPHTDTQYF | TGCGCCAGCAGCTTAACTTCCCCCCACACAGATACGCAGTATTTT | NA | 15 | TRBV5-1 | NA | TRBJ2-3
CASSHQGLGYQPQHF | TGCGCCAGCAGCCACCAGGGATTGGGGTATCAGCCCCAGCATTTT | NA | 15 | TRBV4-1 | NA | TRBJ1-5
CASSEVQNNYGYTF | TGCGCCAGCAGTGAAGTACAGAATAACTATGGCTACACCTTC | NA | 14 | TRBV4-1 | NA | TRBJ1-2
CASSPGGRTSYEQYF | TGTGCCAGCAGCCCAGGGGGTAGGACCTCCTACGAGCAGTACTTC | TRBD1 | 15 | TRBV7-3 | NA | TRBJ2-7
CASSFTGKDGTQYF | TGTGCCAGCAGTTTTACAGGGAAGGACGGTACGCAGTATTTT | NA | 14 | TRBV27 | NA | TRBJ2-3
CASSGTGGTYNSPLHF | TGTGCCAGCAGTGGGACAGGGGGCACCTATAATTCACCCCTCCACTTT | TRBD1 | 16 | TRBV2 | NA | TRBJ1-6
CASSPIDSGSHRQYF | TGTGCCAGCAGCCCTATTGATAGCGGGAGTCACCGGCAGTACTTC | TRBD2 | 15 | TRBV11-3 | NA | TRBJ2-7
CASSSWGDTGELFF | TGTGCCAGCAGTTCGTGGGGGGACACCGGGGAGCTGTTTTTT | NA | 14 | TRBV28 | NA | TRBJ2-2
CASSLLETGELFF | TGTGCCAGCAGCTTACTAGAAACCGGGGAGCTGTTTTTT | NA | 13 | TRBV11-2 | NA | TRBJ2-2
CASGKEGYGYTF | TGTGCCAGCGGAAAGGAGGGCTATGGCTACACCTTC | NA | 12 | TRBV12-3/TRBV12-4 | NA | TRBJ1-2
CASSPQGSYGYTF | TGCGCCAGCAGCCCCCAGGGGAGTTATGGCTACACCTTC | NA | 13 | TRBV4-1 | NA | TRBJ1-2
CASSPGGGAGELFF | TGTGCCAGCAGCCCCGGCGGGGGAGCGGGGGAGCTGTTTTTT | TRBD2 | 14 | TRBV7-9 | NA | TRBJ2-2
CASMSNWAGDEKLFF | TGTGCCAGCATGAGTAACTGGGCAGGGGATGAAAAACTGTTTTTT | NA | 15 | TRBV28 | NA | TRBJ1-4
CASSQDLGQGVDTQYF | TGTGCCAGCAGCCAAGATCTCGGACAGGGGGTAGATACGCAGTATTTT | TRBD1 | 16 | TRBV14 | NA | TRBJ2-3
CASSAANRQGAVVNTEAFF | TGTGCCAGTAGTGCAGCCAACCGGCAGGGGGCGGTTGTGAACACTGAAGCTTTCTTT | TRBD1 | 19 | TRBV19 | NA | TRBJ1-1
CASSPPDRGATNEKLFF | TGTGCCAGCAGCCCCCCGGACAGGGGAGCAACTAATGAAAAACTGTTTTTT | TRBD1 | 17 | TRBV7-9 | NA | TRBJ1-4
CASKRGGVNTEAFF | TGTGCCAGCAAACGCGGGGGGGTGAACACTGAAGCTTTCTTT | NA | 14 | TRBV5-5 | NA | TRBJ1-1
CASSQEAGSYGYTF | TGTGCCAGCAGCCAAGAGGCGGGGAGCTATGGCTACACCTTC | NA | 14 | TRBV3-1/TRBV3-2 | NA | TRBJ1-2
CASSQKESGGLNEQFF | TGTGCCAGCAGCCAAAAGGAGTCGGGGGGGCTTAATGAGCAGTTCTTC | TRBD2 | 16 | TRBV7-3 | NA | TRBJ2-1
CASSEPPMTGRNEQYF | TGTGCCAGCAGTGAACCCCCCATGACAGGGAGAAACGAGCAGTACTTC | TRBD1 | 16 | TRBV2 | NA | TRBJ2-7
CATSLRTPTNTGELFF | TGTGCCACCAGCCTACGGACACCGACGAACACCGGGGAGCTGTTTTTT | NA | 16 | TRBV24-1 | NA | TRBJ2-2